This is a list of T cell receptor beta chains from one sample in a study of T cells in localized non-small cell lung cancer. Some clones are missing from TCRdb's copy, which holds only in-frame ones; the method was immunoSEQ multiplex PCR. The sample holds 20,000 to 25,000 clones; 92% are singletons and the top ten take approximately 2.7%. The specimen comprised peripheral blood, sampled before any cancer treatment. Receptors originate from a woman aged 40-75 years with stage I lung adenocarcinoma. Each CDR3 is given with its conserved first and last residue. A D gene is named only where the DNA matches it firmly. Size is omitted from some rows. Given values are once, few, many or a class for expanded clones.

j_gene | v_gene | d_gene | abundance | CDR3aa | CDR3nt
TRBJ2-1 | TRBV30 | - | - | CAWAQGPYNEQFF | TGTGCCTGGGCCCAGGGGCCCTACAATGAGCAGTTCTTC
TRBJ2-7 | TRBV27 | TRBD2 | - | CASSPPRTSLSSSYEQYF | TGTGCCAGCAGTCCCCCCCGGACTAGCTTGTCGAGCTCCTACGAGCAGTACTTC
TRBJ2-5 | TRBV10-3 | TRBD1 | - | CAISPGQGRGQETQYF | TGTGCCATCAGTCCGGGACAGGGAAGAGGGCAAGAGACCCAGTACTTC
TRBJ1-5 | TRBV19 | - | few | CASSTRLDQPQHF | TGTGCCAGTAGTACGAGACTTGATCAGCCCCAGCATTTT
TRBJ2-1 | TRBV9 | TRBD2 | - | CASSVAREAYNEQFF | TGTGCCAGCAGCGTAGCGCGGGAGGCCTACAATGAGCAGTTCTTC
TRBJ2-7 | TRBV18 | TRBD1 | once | CASSPPGQAHYEQYF | TGTGCCAGCTCACCACCGGGACAGGCTCACTACGAGCAGTACTTC
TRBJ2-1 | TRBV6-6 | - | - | CASSTQGPSYNEQFF | TGTGCCAGCAGTACGCAGGGGCCCTCCTACAATGAGCAGTTCTTC
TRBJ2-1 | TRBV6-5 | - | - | CASSYSRGSYYNEQFF | TGTGCCAGCAGTTACTCGAGAGGCTCCTACTACAATGAGCAGTTCTTC
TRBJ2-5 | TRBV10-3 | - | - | CATKGDSETQYF | TGTGCCACAAAGGGTGACAGTGAGACCCAGTACTTC
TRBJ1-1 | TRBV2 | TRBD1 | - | CASSYDRGAGEAFF | TGTGCCAGCAGTTATGACAGGGGGGCGGGAGAGGCTTTCTTT
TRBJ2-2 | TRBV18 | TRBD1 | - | CASSPLGQGMSGELFF | TGTGCCAGCTCACCACTCGGACAGGGCATGTCCGGGGAGCTGTTTTTT
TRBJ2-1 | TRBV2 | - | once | CASRGEWGTRGNEQFF | TGTGCCAGCAGAGGAGAGTGGGGCACTCGGGGGAATGAGCAGTTCTTC
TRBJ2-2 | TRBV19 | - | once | CASSASGTRNTGELFF | TGTGCCAGTAGTGCCTCCGGGACGAGGAACACCGGGGAGCTGTTTTTT
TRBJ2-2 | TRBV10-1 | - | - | CASSEDYTGELFF | TGCGCCAGCAGTGAGGACTACACCGGGGAGCTGTTTTTT
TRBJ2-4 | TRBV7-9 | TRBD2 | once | CASSREGLAKNIQYF | TGTGCCAGCAGCCGGGAGGGGCTAGCCAAAAACATTCAGTACTTC
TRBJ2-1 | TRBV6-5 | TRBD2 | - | CASSYWLAGPNEQFF | TGTGCCAGCAGTTACTGGCTAGCGGGGCCCAATGAGCAGTTCTTC
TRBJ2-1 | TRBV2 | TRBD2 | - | CASRQEGGLYNEQFF | TGTGCCAGTCGCCAGGAGGGAGGGCTATACAATGAGCAGTTCTTC
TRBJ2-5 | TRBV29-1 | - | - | CSAQGQDGATQYF | TGCAGCGCCCAAGGCCAGGATGGTGCGACCCAGTACTTC
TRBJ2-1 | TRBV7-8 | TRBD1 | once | CASSLRDRAPDEQFF | TGTGCCAGCAGCTTACGAGACAGGGCCCCCGATGAGCAGTTCTTC
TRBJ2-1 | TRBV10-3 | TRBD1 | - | CAISTQGANEQFF | TGTGCCATCAGCACCCAGGGGGCCAATGAGCAGTTCTTC
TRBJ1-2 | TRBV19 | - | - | CASIIKGAFGYGYTF | TGTGCCAGCATCATCAAAGGGGCCTTTGGTTATGGCTACACCTTC
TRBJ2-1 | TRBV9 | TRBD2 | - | CASTLGTSGRREQFF | TGTGCCAGCACCCTGGGGACTAGCGGGAGACGTGAGCAGTTCTTC
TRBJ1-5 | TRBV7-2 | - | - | CASSFWGPNQPQHF | TGTGCCAGCAGCTTTTGGGGCCCCAATCAGCCCCAGCATTTT
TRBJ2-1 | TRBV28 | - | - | CASSLGGAEQFF | TGTGCCAGCAGTTTAGGAGGGGCTGAGCAGTTCTTC
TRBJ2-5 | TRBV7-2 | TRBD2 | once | CASSLFASGRPQETQYF | TGTGCCAGCAGCTTATTCGCTAGCGGGAGGCCACAAGAGACCCAGTACTTC
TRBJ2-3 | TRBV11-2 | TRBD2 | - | CASSLGRAGGPPTDTQYF | TGTGCCAGCAGCTTAGGTCGAGCGGGAGGCCCTCCCACAGATACGCAGTATTTT
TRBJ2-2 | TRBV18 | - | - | CASSPTGLANTGELFF | TGTGCCAGCTCACCAACCGGGTTGGCAAACACCGGGGAGCTGTTTTTT
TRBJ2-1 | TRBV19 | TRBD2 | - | CASSIDQVGGSYNEQFF | TGTGCCAGTAGTATAGATCAAGTGGGAGGGAGTTACAATGAGCAGTTCTTC
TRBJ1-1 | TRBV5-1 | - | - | CASSLVGIGTEAFF | TGCGCCAGCAGCTTGGTAGGGATTGGGACTGAAGCTTTCTTT
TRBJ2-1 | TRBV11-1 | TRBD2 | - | CASSFPSGLLYDYEQFF | TGTGCCAGCAGCTTCCCTAGCGGACTCCTTTATGACTATGAGCAGTTCTTC
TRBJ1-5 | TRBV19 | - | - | CASSMWEGKDQPQHF | TGTGCCAGTAGTATGTGGGAAGGGAAAGATCAGCCCCAGCATTTT
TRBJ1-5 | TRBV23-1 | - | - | CASSQRARNNNQPQHF | TGCGCCAGCAGTCAACGGGCCCGGAACAACAATCAGCCCCAGCATTTT
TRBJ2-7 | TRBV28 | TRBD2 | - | CASSDGLALPRTDEQYF | TGTGCCAGCAGTGACGGACTAGCGCTGCCTCGGACGGACGAGCAGTACTTC
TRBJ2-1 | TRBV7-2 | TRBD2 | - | CASSSLPGLAGLSEQFF | TGTGCCAGCAGCTCCCTCCCTGGACTAGCGGGATTGTCTGAGCAGTTCTTC
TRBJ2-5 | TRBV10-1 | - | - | CASSESGGQETQYF | TGCGCCAGCAGTGAGTCGGGGGGCCAAGAGACCCAGTACTTC
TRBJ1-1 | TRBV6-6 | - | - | CASSVDTNTEAFF | TGTGCCAGCAGTGTGGACACGAACACTGAAGCTTTCTTT
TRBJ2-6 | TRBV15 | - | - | CATSRDDSSGANVLTF | TGTGCCACCAGCAGAGACGACAGTTCTGGGGCCAACGTCCTGACTTTC
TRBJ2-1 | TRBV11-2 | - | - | CASSLSSYNEQFF | TGTGCCAGCAGCTTGAGCTCCTACAATGAGCAGTTCTTC
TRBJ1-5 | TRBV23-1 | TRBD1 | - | CASRTGGESGSNQPQHF | TGCGCCAGCAGGACAGGGGGCGAGTCAGGCAGCAATCAGCCCCAGCATTTT